Listed here is a single TCR beta chain. The antigen is not known. This sample is drawn from a study of cytomegalovirus exposure and HLA in healthy donors. Data came from immunoSEQ multiplex PCR; TCRdb stores just in-frame clones and leaves some out. The sample includes 150,000 to 200,000 clones, about 83% of them seen just once. Broader study findings: Within the roughly 120 validation repertoires, first-cohort TCR clusters tended to co-occur, according to a later analysis. In vitro testing confirmed a few CMV-associated chains as specific for CMV antigens. Most observed TCR sequences were rare, whereas some public TCRs were detected in many donors.

The CDR3 covers 15 residues. V lost 3 bases and J 4 bases, leaving 17 bases between the germline ends. Germline assignment: CDR1 SGHRS and CDR2 YFSETQ. Sequencing was carried out using PBMCs. The chain carries TRBV5-1 and TRBJ2-7; weak D call: TRBD2 (5 bases). The origin of this receptor is a woman younger than 45 in good health and CMV-seronegative. CDR3 residues: CASSSGLQVAYEQYF. In DNA form, the CDR3 reads TGCGCCAGCAGCTCGGGGTTGCAGGTCGCGTACGAGCAGTACTTC.